This T cell receptor beta chain was observed in a study of shared clonotypes between healthy human individuals. The ends lost 7 bases at V and 0 bases at J; junction bases unmatched: 10. Germline V gene sequence: CDR1 SGHTA, CDR2 FQGTGA. The CDR3 extends over 16 amino acids. In this sample, this clone turned up once. No antigen is known for it. Study-level points and caveats: The researchers took only blood, and tissue repertoires probably look different. Of the naive CD4 clonotypes, roughly 5% were shared across a few donors.

The repertoire was sequenced with immunoSEQ multiplex PCR; TCRdb's copy has only in-frame clones and lacks some. The profile shows approximately 1.5 million clones, 98% of them singletons. The chain employs TRBV7-3 and TRBJ1-1; 8 nucleotides agree with TRBD1. What was sequenced was naive CD4+ T cells sorted from blood. Described subset: CD45RA+ positively selected. This clonotype was obtained from a man aged 30-40 years in good health. CDR3 loop: CASTPKAGGMNTEAFF. The CDR3 DNA sequence: TGTGCCAGCACCCCAAAGGCAGGGGGCATGAACACTGAAGCTTTCTTT.